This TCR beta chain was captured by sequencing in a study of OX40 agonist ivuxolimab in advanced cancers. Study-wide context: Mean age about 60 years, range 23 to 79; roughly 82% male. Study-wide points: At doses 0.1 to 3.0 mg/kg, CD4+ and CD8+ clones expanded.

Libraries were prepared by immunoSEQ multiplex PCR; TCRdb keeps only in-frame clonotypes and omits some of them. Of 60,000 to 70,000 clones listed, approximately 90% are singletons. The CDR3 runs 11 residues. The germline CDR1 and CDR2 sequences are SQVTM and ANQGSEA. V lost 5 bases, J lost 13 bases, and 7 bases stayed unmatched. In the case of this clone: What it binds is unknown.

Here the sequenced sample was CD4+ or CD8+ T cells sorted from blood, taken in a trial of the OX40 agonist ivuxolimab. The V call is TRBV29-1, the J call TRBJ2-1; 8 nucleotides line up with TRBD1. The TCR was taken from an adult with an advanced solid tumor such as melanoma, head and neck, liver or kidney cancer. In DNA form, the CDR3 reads TGCAGCGTTCCTTCAGGGGGCTCACAGTTCTTC. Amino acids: CSVPSGGSQFF.